The rows below give T cell receptor beta chains drawn from one sample of a study of cytomegalovirus exposure and HLA in healthy donors. Only in-frame clones appear in the TCRdb table, and some are missing; sequencing was by immunoSEQ multiplex PCR. This sample has tens of thousands of clones; approximately 93% occur once, and the top ten carry 1% to 1.4%. Sample: PBMCs. All receptors derive from a woman younger than 45 in good health and CMV-seropositive. The CDR3 runs from the conserved cysteine through the conserved F or W. A D gene is named only where the DNA matches it firmly. The size field is filled for only some rows; it gives once, few, many or a size class.

v_gene	d_gene	abundance	j_gene	CDR3nt	CDR3aa
TRBV4-3	TRBD1	NA	TRBJ2-1	TGCGCCAGCAGCCACGCCTTTGGGGACAGGGGGCTGAATGAGCAGTTCTTC	CASSHAFGDRGLNEQFF
TRBV1	NA	NA	TRBJ2-7	TGCACCAGCAGCCAAGATAACCTAAAAACTACTAGCGGGAGCTCCTACGAGCAGTACTTC	CTSSQDNLKTTSGSSYEQYF
TRBV29-1	NA	NA	TRBJ2-1	TGCAGCGCCGCCAGCGGGCTCAGGCGGAACAACAATGAGCAGTTCTTC	CSAASGLRRNNNEQFF
TRBV28	NA	NA	TRBJ1-3	TGTGCCAGCGGGGGCAACCCTGGAAACACCATATATTTT	CASGGNPGNTIYF
TRBV30	TRBD1	NA	TRBJ1-2	TGTGCCTGGAGATTAGGGACAGGGGGCTTCTATGGCTACACCTTC	CAWRLGTGGFYGYTF
TRBV2	NA	NA	TRBJ2-5	TGTGCCAGCAGTGGGAGGTGGGGGGAAGAGACCCAGTACTTC	CASSGRWGEETQYF
TRBV30	TRBD2	few	TRBJ2-3	TGTGCCTGGAGTCAAGCTAGCGGGGCCGCCGATACGCAGTATTTT	CAWSQASGAADTQYF
TRBV7-9	NA	once	TRBJ2-7	TGTGCCAGCAGCCACGGGGACTACGAGCAGTACTTC	CASSHGDYEQYF
TRBV30	NA	NA	TRBJ2-2	TGTGCCTCACTCGGGGGGCGGGAGAAGAACACCGGGGAGCTGTTTTTT	CASLGGREKNTGELFF
TRBV6-5	TRBD2	NA	TRBJ2-5	TGTGCCAGCAGTTACTGGGCCACTAGCGCGGAGACCCAGTACTTC	CASSYWATSAETQYF
TRBV4-3	NA	NA	TRBJ2-1	TGCGCCAGCAGCCCCCAATCGGGAAGTACTGAGCAGTTCTTC	CASSPQSGSTEQFF
TRBV5-4	TRBD1	NA	TRBJ2-7	TGTGCCAGCAACTTACCGGGACAGGGGGCGTCCGAGCAGTACTTC	CASNLPGQGASEQYF
TRBV10-3	NA	NA	TRBJ1-1	TGTGCCACATTCGATCGGGACACCCAGAATGAAGCTTTCTTT	CATFDRDTQNEAFF
TRBV27	TRBD1	NA	TRBJ1-2	TGTGCCAGCAGTTTAATGGGACAGAACTATGGCTACACCTTC	CASSLMGQNYGYTF
TRBV7-9	NA	NA	TRBJ2-5	TGTGCCAGCAGCTTATCTGTTGCTAGCTCTAAAGAGACCCAGTACTTC	CASSLSVASSKETQYF
TRBV28	TRBD1	NA	TRBJ2-7	TGTGCCAGCAAATCGACAGGGGCCTACGAGCAGTACTTC	CASKSTGAYEQYF
TRBV11-2	TRBD2	NA	TRBJ2-3	TGTGCCAGCAGCCGCCAGCATAGCGGGAGGGCCGTTGATACGCAGTATTTT	CASSRQHSGRAVDTQYF
TRBV6-5	NA	NA	TRBJ1-1	TGTGCCAGCAGGACGGGGGGGTTTGGCACTGAAGCTTTCTTT	CASRTGGFGTEAFF
TRBV7-2	NA	NA	TRBJ1-3	TGTGCCAGCACTACCCTGGGGGGGGCCTCTGGAAACACCATATATTTT	CASTTLGGASGNTIYF
TRBV5-1	TRBD2	NA	TRBJ2-7	TGCGCCAGCAGCTCTGGACTAGAAGTCTCCTACGAGCAGTACTTC	CASSSGLEVSYEQYF
TRBV9	NA	NA	TRBJ2-1	TGTGCCAGCAGCGTAGGGGGGCAGAGCTCCTACAATGAGCAGTTCTTC	CASSVGGQSSYNEQFF
TRBV4-3	TRBD1	NA	TRBJ2-7	TGCGCCAGCAGCCAAGAGTTGGGACAGGGTGGAGGCGAGCAGTACTTC	CASSQELGQGGGEQYF
TRBV11-2	TRBD2	once	TRBJ2-1	TGTGCCAGCAGCTTAGATGGTTGGCGACTAGCGGGAGATGTCTACAATGAGCAGTTCTTC	CASSLDGWRLAGDVYNEQFF
TRBV6-5	TRBD1	few	TRBJ2-7	TGTGCCAGCAGTTCCCCAGGACAGGGGGCCTACGAGCAGTACTTC	CASSSPGQGAYEQYF
TRBV19	TRBD1	NA	TRBJ2-3	TGTGCCAGTAGTGCCTCAGCCCGGACAGGGGGCCTAGATACGCAGTATTTT	CASSASARTGGLDTQYF
TRBV7-6	TRBD1	NA	TRBJ1-4	TGTGCCAGCAGGCCGATAACGGGACAGTCGGTTGCAACTAATGAAAAACTGTTTTTT	CASRPITGQSVATNEKLFF
TRBV27	NA	NA	TRBJ2-1	TGTGCCAGCAGTTTAAGGCTAGCGCCGAATGAGCAGTTCTTC	CASSLRLAPNEQFF
TRBV18	TRBD2	NA	TRBJ2-1	TGTGCCAGCTCACCACCGGATAGCGGGATCCTAGGCTATGAGCAGTTCTTC	CASSPPDSGILGYEQFF
TRBV19	TRBD1	NA	TRBJ2-1	TGTGCCACCGTCCGCCGGGACAGGGGGTACAATGAGCAGTTCTTC	CATVRRDRGYNEQFF
TRBV2	NA	few	TRBJ1-1	TGTGCCAGCAGTGCTGAGGGCCGACGTGAAGCTTTCTTT	CASSAEGRREAFF
TRBV9	NA	NA	TRBJ1-2	TGTGCCAGCAGCGTGTCCGGGACATTGCCGTTCCTTTCCGGCTACACCTTC	CASSVSGTLPFLSGYTF
TRBV6-1	TRBD1	NA	TRBJ2-3	TGTGCCAGTGGGACAGCTAGCACAGATACGCAGTATTTT	CASGTASTDTQYF
TRBV7-2	NA	NA	TRBJ1-1	TGTGCCAGCAGCAAAGGGGGAAGGGGCATGAACACTGAAGCTTTCTTT	CASSKGGRGMNTEAFF
TRBV21-1	NA	NA	TRBJ2-1	TGTGCCAGCACTGTAGGTGGGAGCCCCTACAATGAGCAGTTCTTC	CASTVGGSPYNEQFF
TRBV14	NA	NA	TRBJ2-3	TGTGCCAGCAGCCGTTTTCTCCTCCGCAGGGGTCAGTGGGCAGATACGCAGTATTTT	CASSRFLLRRGQWADTQYF
TRBV30	NA	NA	TRBJ1-1	TGTGCCCTGGGCGGGGGAGGTTTATCTGAAGCTTTCTTT	CALGGGGLSEAFF
TRBV30	TRBD1	NA	TRBJ2-5	TGTGCCTGGGGCCGGACAGGGGTGGAGACCCAGTACTTC	CAWGRTGVETQYF
TRBV19	NA	NA	TRBJ1-1	TGTGCCAGTAGTATAGGGAGCACTGAAGCTTTCTTT	CASSIGSTEAFF
TRBV7-9	TRBD1	NA	TRBJ1-3	TGTGCCAGCAGCAATAGACAGGGTCTCGGAAACACCATATATTTT	CASSNRQGLGNTIYF
TRBV7-9	NA	NA	TRBJ2-1	TGTGCCAGCAGCGCCGAGTGGGTAGGAGAGTTCTTC	CASSAEWVGEFF